This TCR beta chain is drawn from a study of PD-1 blockade in mismatch repair-deficient tumors. Here immunoSEQ multiplex PCR was the method, and the copy in TCRdb shows in-frame clones only, minus some. The table has fewer than 60,000 clones, approximately 80% seen once. CDR1 and CDR2 (germline): MGHRA, YSYEKL. Deletions cut 8 bases from V and 8 bases from J, with 22 bases between. CDR3 length: 15 amino acids. This material consisted of PBMCs, taken before pembrolizumab treatment. This chain joins TRBV4-1 and TRBJ1-3; TRBD1 might be the D (5 bases). The receptor was isolated from an adult with mismatch repair-deficient cancer. The CDR3 nucleotides read TGCGCCAGCTCAACCCGGACATCGAACCTGGACACCATATATTTT. Protein: CASSTRTSNLDTIYF.